This T cell receptor beta chain comes out of a study of beta chain features in type 1 diabetes. Looking at the study overall: The samples had 85 million to 130 million sorted cells examined in all. Study findings and constraints: All four CD4+ subsets from Type 1 diabetes patients carried moderately but significantly shorter TCRB CDR3s.

Reverse transcribing all isolated RNA meant expressed TCRB transcripts were sequenced. Libraries were prepared by immunoSEQ multiplex PCR; TCRdb keeps only in-frame clonotypes and omits some of them. Among more than 250,000 clones listed, over 20% were seen once. A note on this clone: Its antigen is unidentified.

Trimming at V came to 5 bases and at J to 1 base, leaving 4 bases not matched to a gene. The CDR3 loop spans 15 amino acids. Germline loops: CDR1 SGHTA, CDR2 FQGNSA. This chain joins TRBV7-2 and TRBJ2-2; 7 bases are a match to TRBD1. The origin of this receptor is a woman aged 40-49 years with type 1 diabetes. The source material was naive CD4+ T cells from blood. The CDR3 bases are TGTGCCAGCAGCCGGCGGACAGGGAACACCGGGGAGCTGTTTTTT. Its translation: CASSRRTGNTGELFF.